The clone carrying this TCR beta chain was counted only a few times. Its antigen is unknown. The record originates from a study of cytomegalovirus exposure and HLA in healthy donors. Background on the study: Approximately 85 million unique TCRs from HLA-typed donors were held in an early release of data.

The CDR3 runs to 13 residues. Trimming left V 4 bases short and J 5 bases short, with 12 bases between. Germline V gene lookup returns CDR1 MGHDK and CDR2 SYGVNS. Study outcomes and limitations: Accurate prediction of HLA-A and HLA-B alleles (for most subjects) was reportedly achieved from TCR beta sequences.

60 Vbeta and 13 Jbeta primers were used in PCR. Profiling relied on immunoSEQ multiplex PCR, and the TCRdb table lists in-frame clones only, not all of them. Seen here are some 150,000 clones, around 75% observed once, and the top ten hold around 4.2%. The chain couples TRBV25-1 to TRBJ2-7; TRBD2 is a possible D gene (7 bases). The sequence derives from a man in his sixties in good health and CMV-seronegative. The material sequenced was PBMCs. The CDR3 here is CASSVGGVDEQYF. CDR3 sequence (DNA): TGTGCCAGCAGTGTAGGGGGGGTGGACGAGCAGTACTTC.